A single sample is the source of the 2 T cell receptor beta chains below, sequenced in a study of T cells in tumors after PD-1 blockade (dated by TCRdb to the late 2010s). Library construction relied on the immunoSEQ multiplex PCR assay. Held by TCRdb, this immuneACCESS table contains in-frame sequences only and omits some clones. Under half of the omission traces to an unresolved V gene where checked; the cause of the rest is unknown. The sample profile shows approximately 47,000 clones; 70% to 85% of them were found once. Around 9.3% of the sample is held by the ten biggest clonotypes. This specimen was PBMCs, taken before anti-PD-1 therapy. The origin of the receptors is a human donor with advanced basal cell or squamous cell carcinoma (not recorded which).

The rearrangement joins TRBV5-1 to TRBJ2-5; 7 nucleotides agree with TRBD1. Germline CDR1 and CDR2: SGHRS and YFSETQ. This CDR3 is built from 14 residues. Trimming at V came to 4 bases and at J to 0 bases, leaving 3 bases not matched to a gene. The CDR3 here is CASSPGTDQETQYF. The CDR3 coding sequence is TGCGCCAGCAGCCCCGGGACAGACCAAGAGACCCAGTACTTC. Variable domain in full (rest from reference TRBV5-1 and TRBJ2-5): KAGVTQTPRYLIKTRGQQVTLSCSPISGHRSVSWYQQTPGQGLQFLFEYFSETQRNKGNFPGRFSGRQFSNSRSEMNVSTLELGDSALYLCASSPGTDQETQYFGPGTRLLVL.

The chain uses TRBV7-2 and TRBJ1-1; D not resolved. The CDR3 contains 15 residues. V was pared by 1 base and J by 0 bases, with 9 bases between. Per germline, CDR1 SGHTA and CDR2 FQGNSA. As DNA, the CDR3 is TGTGCCAGCAGCTTAGGAACCTGGATGAACACTGAAGCTTTCTTT. This sequence encodes CASSLGTWMNTEAFF. The whole variable domain, remainder taken from reference TRBV7-2 and TRBJ1-1, is GAGVSQSPSNKVTEKGKDVELRCDPISGHTALYWYRQSLGQGLEFLIYFQGNSAPDKSGLPSDRFSAERTGGSVSTLTIQRTQQEDSAVYLCASSLGTWMNTEAFFGQGTRLTVV.